What follows describes a single T cell receptor (beta chain). Germline and junction disagree at one end, which may indicate a read error. These data originate in a study of technical replicates of blood from a handful of donors. The repertoire was sequenced with immunoSEQ multiplex PCR; TCRdb's copy has only in-frame clones and lacks some. This sample has 80,000 to 95,000 clones, with under 95% found just once. The CDR3 is 10 amino acids. Germline CDR1 reads DFQATT; CDR2 reads SNEGSKA (reference sequence). Sequences were obtained from T cells isolated from PBMCs. V and J are TRBV20-1 and TRBJ2-3, with 8 bases that match TRBD2. This clonotype originated in a human donor in good health. For the CDR3, the DNA is TGCAGTGCTGAAGCGGGAGAAGGGGACTTT. Translating gives CSAEAGEGDF.